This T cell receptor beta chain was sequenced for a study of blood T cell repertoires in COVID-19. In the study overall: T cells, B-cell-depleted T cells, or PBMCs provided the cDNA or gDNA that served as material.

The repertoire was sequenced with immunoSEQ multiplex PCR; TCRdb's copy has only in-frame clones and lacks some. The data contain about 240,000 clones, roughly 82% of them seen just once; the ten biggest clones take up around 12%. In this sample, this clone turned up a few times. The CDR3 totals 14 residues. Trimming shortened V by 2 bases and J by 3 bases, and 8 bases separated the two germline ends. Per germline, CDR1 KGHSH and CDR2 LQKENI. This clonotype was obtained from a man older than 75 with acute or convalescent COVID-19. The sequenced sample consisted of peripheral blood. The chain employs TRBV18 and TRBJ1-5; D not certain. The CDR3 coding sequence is TGTGCCAGCTCACCAGACGGGTACAATCAGCCCCAGCATTTT. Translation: CASSPDGYNQPQHF. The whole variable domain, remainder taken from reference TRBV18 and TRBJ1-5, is NAGVMQNPRHLVRRRGQEARLRCSPMKGHSHVYWYRQLPEEGLKFMVYLQKENIIDESGMPKERFSAEFPKEGPSILRIQQVVRGDSAAYFCASSPDGYNQPQHFGDGTRLSIL.